The count of the clone carrying this T cell receptor (beta chain) is one. The antigen is undetermined. This record comes from a study of cytomegalovirus exposure and HLA in healthy donors. Sequencing was performed with immunoSEQ multiplex PCR; in TCRdb, only in-frame clones are kept and a portion is missing. The sample shows tens of thousands of clones, over 90% of them seen only once. The J segment lost 2 bases and the V segment lost 6 bases, leaving 9 bases of the junction unmatched. Germline CDR1 reads LNHNV; CDR2 reads YYDKDF (reference sequence). This CDR3 is 15 amino acids long. Whole-study findings and limits: Investigators reported 150 to 200 TCR beta chains as tied to cytomegalovirus. TCR clusters originating in the first cohort tended to co-occur in the roughly 130 validation repertoires, according to a later analysis. A classifier reportedly called cytomegalovirus status with high sensitivity and specificity.

Sequenced material: PBMCs. This rearrangement joins TRBV15 to TRBJ1-2; 7 nucleotides agree with TRBD1. The source of this sequence is a man between 18 and 35 years old in good health and CMV-seronegative. For the CDR3, the DNA is TGTGCCACCAGTCCTCAGGGGGGCCTAAACTATGGCTACACCTTC. Its translation: CATSPQGGLNYGYTF.